Each of the 7 T cell receptor beta chains below was sequenced from the same sample in a study of control samples from healthy donors and cancer patients. The assay was immunoSEQ multiplex PCR, and TCRdb's table has in-frame clones only and misses some. The sample has 40,000 to 50,000 clones, roughly 65% seen once. Sequenced input: formalin-fixed, paraffin-embedded tissue. These receptor sequences come from a male donor with melanoma.

The genes are TRBV2 and TRBJ1-2; a possible D gene is TRBD1 (6 bases). This CDR3 has 13 amino acids. The germline CDR1 and CDR2 sequences are SNHLY and FYNNEI. The V end was cut by 3 bases, the J end by 5 bases, with 10 bases between. The CDR3: CASSDRGGYGYTF. In DNA, the CDR3 is TGTGCCAGCAGTGACAGGGGAGGATATGGCTACACCTTC.

This clone was seen a handful of times. V and J are TRBV5-1 and TRBJ2-7, with 8 bases that match TRBD2. Germline lookup yields CDR1 SGHRS and CDR2 YFSETQ. V lost 3 bases, J lost 3 bases, and 5 bases stayed unmatched. The CDR3 is 14 amino acids. CDR3 DNA sequence: TGCGCCAGCAGCTCCGGGACTAGTGTCTACGAGCAGTACTTC. This gives the protein CASSSGTSVYEQYF.

The chain couples TRBV12-3 or TRBV12-4 to TRBJ1-5; D gene uncertain. The CDR3 totals 12 residues. Trimming cost V 1 base and J 9 bases, with 7 bases left between them. Written as DNA, the CDR3 is TGTGCCAGCAGTTTAGTAGGAGGGCCCCAGCATTTT. This translates into CASSLVGGPQHF.

This chain uses TRBV19 with TRBJ1-3; possibly TRBD1 for D (5 bases). This CDR3 is built from 13 residues. The V end was cut by 6 bases, the J end by 2 bases, with 8 bases between. The V gene's germline CDR1 is LNHDA and CDR2 SQIVND (reference sequence). The CDR3 DNA reads as TGTGCCAGTAGCCCAGGGCCTGGAAACACCATATATTTT. It specifies CASSPGPGNTIYF.

This chain links TRBV24-1 with TRBJ2-3; no clear D. This CDR3 spans 16 amino acids. Germline assignment: CDR1 KGHDR and CDR2 SFDVKD. V lost 3 bases, J lost 2 bases, and 14 bases lay in between. CDR3 region: CATSDPGPTDTDTQYF. The CDR3 DNA follows: TGTGCCACCAGTGATCCAGGACCGACGGACACAGATACGCAGTATTTT.

The V gene is TRBV21-1, the J gene TRBJ2-7; TRBD1 is the table's D call, not checked against the DNA. TRBV21-1 is an annotated pseudogene. This CDR3 region has 15 residues. CDR3 sequence reads: CASSAVDRALYEQYF. DNA for the CDR3: TGTGCCAGCAGCGCCGTGGACAGGGCGCTGTACGAGCAGTACTTC.

This chain connects TRBV19 to TRBJ2-3; TRBD2 matches 10 bases. CDR1 and CDR2 from the germline V gene are LNHDA and SQIVND (reference sequence). The CDR3 sequence is 14 residues long. Trimming at V came to 7 bases and at J to 5 bases, leaving 6 bases not matched to a gene. CDR3 nucleotides: TGTGCCAGTACCGCTAGCGGGAGTGGAGATACGCAGTATTTT. It encodes CASTASGSGDTQYF.